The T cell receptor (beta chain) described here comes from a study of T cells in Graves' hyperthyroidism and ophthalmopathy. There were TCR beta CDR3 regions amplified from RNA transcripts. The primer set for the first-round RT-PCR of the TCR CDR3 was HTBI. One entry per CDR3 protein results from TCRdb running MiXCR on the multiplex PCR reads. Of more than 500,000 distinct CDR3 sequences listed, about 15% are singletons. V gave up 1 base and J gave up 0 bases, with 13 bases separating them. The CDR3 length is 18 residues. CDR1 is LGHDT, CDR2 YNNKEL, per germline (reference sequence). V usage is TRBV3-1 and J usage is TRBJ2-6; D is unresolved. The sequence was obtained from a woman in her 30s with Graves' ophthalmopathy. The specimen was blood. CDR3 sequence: CASSQAITVSSGANVLTF. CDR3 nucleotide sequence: TGTGCCAGCAGCCAAGCGATTACAGTAAGCTCTGGGGCCAACGTCCTGACTTTC.